The TCR beta chain under discussion was sequenced for a study of T cell responses to AZD1222 COVID-19 vaccine. Doses given second, at about 4 or about 12 weeks, were pooled. For this clone: The antigen is undetermined.

The CDR3 spans 13 residues. Germline V lookup: CDR1 SNHLY, CDR2 FYNNEI. Trimming shortened V by 8 bases and J by 4 bases, and 13 bases separated the two germline ends. Only in-frame clones appear in the TCRdb table, and some are missing; sequencing was by immunoSEQ multiplex PCR. Of 90,000 to 120,000 clones in the sample, 92% were seen once. Findings and limits, study-wide: Mapped onto spike, vaccine-associated CD4 TCRs spanned it and were dominant at 160-218 and 743-854. Possibly, clonal diversity was underestimated; donors were largely white British and included more females. Unmutated variant regions reportedly attract nearly half of all spike-specific TCRs.

This sample comprised peripheral blood, obtained 28 days after the second AZD1222 dose. The receptor was isolated from an adult who received the AZD1222 COVID-19 vaccine. This rearrangement joins TRBV2 to TRBJ2-3; a weak D match, TRBD1 (5 bases). CDR3 bases: TGTGCCAGCGTAAGGGGAACTTCAGATACGCAGTATTTT. The encoded protein is CASVRGTSDTQYF.